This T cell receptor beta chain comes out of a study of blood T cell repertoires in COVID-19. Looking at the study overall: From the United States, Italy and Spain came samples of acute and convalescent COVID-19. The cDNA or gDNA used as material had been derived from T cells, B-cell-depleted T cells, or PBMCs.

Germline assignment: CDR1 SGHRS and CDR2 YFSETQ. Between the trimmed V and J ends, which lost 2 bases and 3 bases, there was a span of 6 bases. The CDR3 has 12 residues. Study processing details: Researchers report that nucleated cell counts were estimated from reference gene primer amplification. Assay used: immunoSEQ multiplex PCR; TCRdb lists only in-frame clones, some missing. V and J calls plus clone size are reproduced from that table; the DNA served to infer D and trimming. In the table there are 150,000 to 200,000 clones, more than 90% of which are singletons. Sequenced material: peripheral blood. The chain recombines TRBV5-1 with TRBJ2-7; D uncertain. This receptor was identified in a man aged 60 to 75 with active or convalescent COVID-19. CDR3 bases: TGCGCCAGCAGCTTATTTAGCTACGAGCAGTACTTC. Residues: CASSLFSYEQYF.